This note documents a single T cell receptor (beta chain) sequence. This receptor's antigen is unknown. Base qualities were left out, and no much larger clone turns up one base away. The library was obtained by 5' RACE. The sequencer listed for this sample is Illumina HiSeq 2500. A second PCR of about 7 to 12 cycles was performed with a sample-barcoded 5' primer and a J-beta primer mix. A unique molecular identifier was introduced onto each TCR beta cDNA molecule by a template-switch 5' adaptor carrying 12 random nucleotides. At least 2.5 million CDR3-containing paired-end reads were obtained from each sample. The Mint cDNA synthesis kit, primed by a TRBC-specific oligonucleotide, was used to synthesize first-strand cDNA from all RNA. Following uracil-DNA glycosylase treatment, all cDNA underwent a first 18-cycle PCR with the universal primers M1SS and BC2_uni_R. Per the authors' processing: Normalization of each sample was performed by random selection of 1 million high-quality reads, each carrying a distinct molecular identifier. Instead of being binned into consensus sequences, reads with shared molecular identifiers were discarded. MiTCR, with a Q25 quality threshold and the strictest error-elimination algorithm, was used for CDR3 identification, clonotype clustering and error correction. Lower-bound total TCR beta diversity was estimated with a nonparametric unseen species model using Euler transformation. The public reads were quality trimmed at Q25 with fastp and then assembled into clones with MiXCR by TCRdb, keeping productive beta chains. A single entry per CDR3 protein holds the most common genes and DNA from its merged rows. TCRdb's processing, not the study's, gives the V and J calls here. The sample table contains 700,000 to 950,000 distinct CDR3 sequences; only one count was recorded for roughly 64% of them. Clones ranked in the top ten supply 20% to 25% of the sample.

This sample stems from a study of blood T cells in healthy people across ages (dated by TCRdb to the mid-2010s). Study-level background: In model experiments, template switching captured about one uniquely barcoded TCR beta cDNA molecule for every two T cells. Two additional independent replicas of 1 million unique cDNA reads from the same blood draw were analyzed for two donors (one aged 18 to 30 and one aged 80 or older). Donors of different ages were randomly distributed across sequencing lanes to avoid experimental bias. Using deep sequencing normalized with unique cDNA molecular identifiers, the study measured how TCR beta repertoire diversity changes with age. The donors were split into four age groups: young (average 16 years), middle-aged (about 40), aged (over 55) and long-lived (approximately 89).

The V and J ends are trimmed by 7 bases and 7 bases, leaving 17 bases between them. The CDR3 has 13 amino acids, counting the end cysteine and phenylalanine. The kept DNA is CDR3 alone, 39 bases in frame from the first base. CDR1 and CDR2 (MNHNS, SASEGT) derive from the germline V gene. Systemically healthy Caucasian individuals from Russia, over 30 in total and aged roughly 6 to 95 years, were included as donors. Each donor gave ten milliliters of peripheral blood, drawn into EDTA-treated Vacutainer tubes. Ficoll-Paque density-gradient centrifugation was used to isolate PBMCs, with at least 7 million per sample. Trizol reagent was used to extract total RNA from PBMCs, with at least 5 micrograms per sample. The percentages of naive CD45RAhigh/CD27high T cells were determined by flow cytometry on a PBMC aliquot from every donor. Paper-wide results and their limitations: The CMV infection status of donors was not known, potentially confounding age-related changes in expanded clonotypes. Total diversity estimates from one million sequenced T cells were considered lower bounds and underestimates. Compared with the aged group, the long-lived group had more naive CD4+ T cells, fewer expanded clones and increased TCR diversity, a pattern suggesting age selection. Observed TCR beta diversity per million T cells fell roughly linearly with age, and a significant reduction was already apparent by age about 43. Observed TCR beta diversity correlated strongly with the percentage of naive T cells measured by flow cytometry. Conclusive comparison of naive and antigen-experienced compartments was prevented by the profiling of bulk unsorted PBMCs.

This chain is built from TRBV6-1 and TRBJ2-7; the D region possibly corresponds to TRBD2 (5 bases align). This receptor was taken from a man aged 25 to 40 in good health. Source material: blood. The CDR3 has the sequence CASKRLAPWEQYF. The sequence in DNA is TGTGCCAGCAAGAGGCTAGCACCGTGGGAGCAGTACTTC.